The T cell receptor (beta chain) described here comes from a study of circulating CD8 cells and anti-PD-1 response in melanoma. Looking at the study overall: Of roughly 13 patients, seven got anti-PD-1 first and six had prior therapy.

TCR libraries were prepared from around 15 ng of total RNA with the QIAseq Immune Repertoire TCR panel. Each CDR3 protein gets one entry after TCRdb re-called the reads with MiXCR. In the table there are some 500 distinct CDR3 sequences, 6.3% of which are singletons. Germline CDR1 LNHDA, CDR2 SQIVND (reference sequence). The CDR3 covers 13 residues. With 6 bases clipped from V and 0 bases from J, the junction kept 1 base outside the gene matches. Findings of the study overall: PD-1 and DPOS subsets showed similar, higher clonality than DNEG. At M1, fewer than 8% of TRB clonotypes appeared in multiple subsets. A small cohort with few responders supplied the baseline and M1 comparisons.

As concerns this clonotype: Its antigen remains unknown.

Sorting of live CD3+CD8+TCRalphabeta+ cells by PD-1 and/or TIGIT gave four subsets. The source was CD8+ T cells from PBMCs, collected at baseline or after one month of anti-PD-1 therapy (not recorded which). The rearrangement links TRBV19 to TRBJ2-7; 8 positions match TRBD1. The origin of this receptor is a human donor with melanoma. The CDR3 DNA is TGTGCCAGTAGAGGGACAGGCTCCTACGAGCAGTACTTC. Translation gives CASRGTGSYEQYF. Using reference TRBV19 and TRBJ2-7 for the parts outside the CDR3, the full variable domain is DGGITQSPKYLFRKEGQNVTLSCEQNLNHDAMYWYRQDPGQGLRLIYYSQIVNDFQKGDIAEGYSVSREKKESFPLTVTSAQKNPTAFYLCASRGTGSYEQYFGPGTRLTVT.